Listed below are T cell receptor beta chains from one sample, sequenced in a study of blood T cell repertoires in COVID-19. Using immunoSEQ multiplex PCR, the repertoire was profiled, and TCRdb retains in-frame clones only, with some absent. The table lists hundreds of thousands of clones, approximately 83% of them singletons. The sequenced sample consisted of peripheral blood. These receptor sequences come from a woman aged 30 to 39 who had recovered from COVID-19. Each CDR3 is given with its conserved first and last residue. The D gene is left open where the match is weak. Size is stated for part of the rows, as once, few or many counts, or as a class when the clone is expanded.

.	TRBV5-8	TRBJ1-5	.	CASRNRDGSKPQHF	TGTGCCAGCAGAAACAGGGACGGTTCTAAGCCCCAGCATTTT
.	TRBV4-2	TRBJ2-3	.	CASSQFRDFPSTDTQYF	TGTGCCAGCAGCCAGTTCCGGGACTTCCCAAGCACAGATACGCAGTATTTT
.	TRBV7-2	TRBJ2-7	.	CASSLVGGSYEQYF	TGTGCCAGCAGCTTAGTTGGGGGGTCCTACGAGCAGTACTTC
.	TRBV28	TRBJ1-5	.	CASSLGSSNQPQHF	TGTGCCAGCAGTTTGGGGAGTAGCAATCAGCCCCAGCATTTT
.	TRBV27	TRBJ2-6	.	CASSYSSLSGANVLTF	TGTGCCAGCAGTTACAGTTCATTGTCAGGGGCCAACGTCCTGACTTTC
.	TRBV3-1/TRBV3-2	TRBJ2-1	.	CASSQAAGAYNEQFF	TGTGCCAGCAGCCAAGCGGCGGGCGCCTACAATGAGCAGTTCTTC
.	TRBV7-2	TRBJ2-7	TRBD1	CASSLVWGQGASLSYEQYF	TGTGCCAGCAGTCTTGTATGGGGACAGGGGGCCTCTCTCTCCTACGAGCAGTACTTC
.	TRBV4-1	TRBJ2-7	.	CASSQETAYEQYF	TGCGCCAGCAGCCAAGAGACAGCTTACGAGCAGTACTTC
.	TRBV5-1	TRBJ1-2	.	CASSFQENYGYTF	TGCGCCAGCAGCTTTCAGGAAAACTATGGCTACACCTTC
.	TRBV5-4	TRBJ1-2	TRBD1	CASSPGQGNYGYTF	TGTGCCAGCAGCCCTGGACAGGGCAACTATGGCTACACCTTC
.	TRBV19	TRBJ2-5	TRBD2	CASSSGRDPMYF	TGTGCCAGTAGTTCCGGGAGGGACCCTATGTACTTC
.	TRBV27	TRBJ2-7	.	CASSLSQGLEQYF	TGTGCCAGCAGTTTATCTCAGGGGCTCGAGCAGTACTTC
.	TRBV7-8	TRBJ2-7	TRBD1	CASSLSKGQPSYEQYF	TGTGCCAGCAGCTTATCTAAGGGACAGCCTTCCTACGAGCAGTACTTC
.	TRBV29-1	TRBJ2-5	.	CSTRQAAETQYF	TGCAGCACCCGACAGGCAGCAGAGACCCAGTACTTC
.	TRBV14	TRBJ2-1	.	CASSQDGAATSGQFF	TGTGCCAGCAGCCAAGATGGGGCGGCTACCTCGGGGCAGTTCTTC
once	TRBV11-2	TRBJ1-5	TRBD1	CASSYRGYSNQPQHF	TGTGCCAGCAGCTACAGGGGTTATAGCAATCAGCCCCAGCATTTT
.	TRBV6-2/TRBV6-3	TRBJ1-1	TRBD1	CASSSRDRGIMNTEAFF	TGTGCCAGCAGTTCCCGGGACAGGGGAATTATGAACACTGAAGCTTTCTTT
.	TRBV6-5	TRBJ1-6	.	CASSLSGTSNSPLHF	TGTGCCAGCAGTCTCTCCGGGACAAGTAATTCACCCCTCCACTTT
.	TRBV6-5	TRBJ1-3	TRBD1	CASSPGTGAGNTIYF	TGTGCCAGCAGTCCCGGGACAGGGGCTGGAAACACCATATATTTT
.	TRBV5-1	TRBJ2-6	.	CASSLGVRVGANVLTF	TGCGCCAGCAGCTTGGGGGTCAGGGTTGGGGCCAACGTCCTGACTTTC
.	TRBV7-9	TRBJ1-5	.	CASSLSVDSQPQHF	TGTGCCAGCAGCTTATCGGTCGATTCTCAGCCCCAGCATTTT
.	TRBV9	TRBJ2-1	TRBD1	CASSVEGGTYNEQFF	TGTGCCAGCAGCGTAGAAGGGGGCACCTACAATGAGCAGTTCTTC
.	TRBV27	TRBJ2-7	.	CASRSGTGGLYEQYF	TGTGCCAGCAGATCGGGGACTGGGGGTTTGTACGAGCAGTACTTC
.	TRBV7-8	TRBJ1-1	.	CASTRVGGAVSTEAFF	TGTGCCAGCACCCGAGTGGGGGGGGCGGTTTCCACTGAAGCTTTCTTT
.	TRBV29-1	TRBJ1-5	TRBD1	CSAGGSEQPQHF	TGCAGCGCAGGGGGCTCAGAACAGCCCCAGCATTTT
once	TRBV27	TRBJ2-3	TRBD2	CASCRLAGDTDTQYF	TGTGCCAGCTGCCGACTAGCGGGGGACACAGATACGCAGTATTTT
.	TRBV6-2/TRBV6-3	TRBJ2-2	.	CASSQGGQTYANTGELFF	TGTGCCAGCAGTCAAGGAGGACAGACCTACGCGAACACCGGGGAGCTGTTTTTT
few	TRBV11-3	TRBJ1-2	.	CARPHRSTNYGYTF	TGTGCCAGACCGCACCGGTCCACTAACTATGGCTACACCTTC
.	TRBV11-2	TRBJ1-3	.	CASSYQNLQHSGNTIYF	TGTGCCAGCAGTTATCAAAATCTACAGCACTCTGGAAACACCATATATTTT
many	TRBV9	TRBJ2-1	TRBD2	CASSAGLAGASYNEQFF	TGTGCCAGCAGCGCCGGACTAGCGGGGGCCTCCTACAATGAGCAGTTCTTC
.	TRBV9	TRBJ1-6	TRBD1	CASSVVRYRGHNSPLHF	TGTGCCAGCAGCGTAGTAAGATACAGGGGCCATAATTCACCCCTCCACTTT
.	TRBV19	TRBJ1-1	.	CASSPTAAGTTEAFF	TGTGCCAGTAGTCCTACAGCCGCCGGGACAACTGAAGCTTTCTTT
.	TRBV6-5	TRBJ1-1	TRBD1	CASTNLRGAEAFF	TGTGCCAGCACCAACCTCAGGGGGGCTGAAGCTTTCTTT
.	TRBV5-1	TRBJ2-7	TRBD2	CASSHGGREGNEQYF	TGCGCCAGCAGCCATGGGGGCCGGGAGGGTAACGAGCAGTACTTC
once	TRBV27	TRBJ1-1	.	CASSLQGSNTEAFF	TGTGCCAGCAGTTTACAGGGCTCGAACACTGAAGCTTTCTTT
.	TRBV7-9	TRBJ1-1	TRBD1	CASSLATGINTEAFF	TGTGCCAGCAGCTTAGCGACAGGGATAAACACTGAAGCTTTCTTT
.	TRBV7-9	TRBJ1-1	TRBD1	CASSPRTGGNTEAFF	TGTGCCAGCAGTCCGCGGACAGGGGGAAACACTGAAGCTTTCTTT
.	TRBV19	TRBJ2-6	.	CASSTQGSGANVLTF	TGTGCCAGTAGTACCCAGGGCTCTGGGGCCAACGTCCTGACTTTC
.	TRBV27	TRBJ2-7	TRBD2	CASSFQGLAGAYEQYF	TGTGCCAGCAGTTTCCAGGGACTAGCGGGGGCCTACGAGCAGTACTTC
.	TRBV5-1	TRBJ2-3	TRBD2	CANPGLGTDTQYF	TGCGCCAATCCGGGACTAGGGACAGATACGCAGTATTTT
.	TRBV7-9	TRBJ2-7	TRBD1	CASSPPTGEDSYEQYF	TGTGCCAGCAGCCCACCGACAGGGGAGGATTCCTACGAGCAGTACTTC
once	TRBV2	TRBJ2-5	TRBD1	CASRAGTGEETQYF	TGTGCCAGCAGGGCCGGGACAGGCGAAGAGACCCAGTACTTC
.	TRBV19	TRBJ2-7	.	CASSIADTYEQYF	TGTGCCAGTAGTATAGCGGACACCTACGAGCAGTACTTC
.	TRBV19	TRBJ2-7	TRBD1	CASSIGQGAKNEQYF	TGTGCCAGTAGTATCGGACAGGGGGCGAAAAACGAGCAGTACTTC
.	TRBV7-2	TRBJ1-5	TRBD1	CASSPGQGPMQPQHF	TGTGCCAGCAGCCCCGGACAGGGCCCGATGCAGCCCCAGCATTTT
.	TRBV19	TRBJ2-1	TRBD2	CASSPTSGYNEQFF	TGTGCCAGTAGTCCGACTAGCGGCTACAATGAGCAGTTCTTC
once	TRBV5-1	TRBJ1-6	.	CASTYSSYNSPLHF	TGCGCCAGCACTTATAGCTCCTATAATTCACCCCTCCACTTT
.	TRBV2	TRBJ1-1	.	CASSAETEAFF	TGTGCCAGCAGCGCGGAGACTGAAGCTTTCTTT
.	TRBV6-2/TRBV6-3	TRBJ2-1	TRBD2	CASSYPLAGGGNEQFF	TGTGCCAGCAGTTACCCCCTAGCGGGAGGAGGCAATGAGCAGTTCTTC
.	TRBV30	TRBJ1-3	.	CAWSGQGDTGNTIYF	TGTGCCTGGAGTGGCCAAGGGGATACGGGAAACACCATATATTTT
.	TRBV28	TRBJ1-2	TRBD1	CASSHPRDRLLNHGYTF	TGTGCCAGCAGCCACCCCCGGGACAGGCTCTTGAACCATGGCTACACCTTC
.	TRBV27	TRBJ2-1	TRBD2	CASGGLAGVNEQFF	TGTGCCAGCGGGGGACTAGCGGGAGTCAATGAGCAGTTCTTC
.	TRBV6-5	TRBJ2-3	.	CASSSSRQLTDTQYF	.
.	TRBV7-2	TRBJ1-6	.	CASSWGRGGSSSYNSPLHF	TGTGCCAGCAGCTGGGGACGGGGAGGGTCCAGCTCCTATAATTCACCCCTCCACTTT
.	TRBV27	TRBJ2-7	TRBD2	CASSLGGNSYEQYF	TGTGCCAGCAGTTTGGGAGGGAACTCCTACGAGCAGTACTTC
once	TRBV2	TRBJ2-7	.	CASLSIQTYEQYF	TGTGCCAGTTTATCGATACAAACCTACGAGCAGTACTTC
.	TRBV18	TRBJ1-1	.	CASSLSTGGTTEAFF	TGTGCCAGCTCACTCTCTACAGGCGGCACCACTGAAGCTTTCTTT